The T cell receptor (beta chain) described here comes from a study of T cell repertoires in cytomegalovirus infection (dated by TCRdb to about 2019). Notes on the research overall: The HLA type of each donor mattered for the analysis, because public TCR beta signatures pointed to carriage of CMV infection along with the matching HLA type. Paper-wide results and their limitations: The ex vivo response was dominated by HLA-C-restricted CMV-specific TCR beta clonotypes, and the single most frequent clonotype in two of eight donors was supplied by these HLA-C-restricted clonotypes. Cumulative frequency of public TCR beta family members discriminated carriers of CMV infection plus the relevant HLA type in this cohort and an independent 352-donor cohort.

The germline V gene encodes CDR1 MNHEY and CDR2 SVGEGT. Clipping removes 4 bases from V and 7 bases from J, with 9 as the unmatched junction base count. The CDR3 runs 15 residues from the cysteine to the phenylalanine. Just the 45-base CDR3 DNA is kept, in frame starting at base 1. Data came from an Illumina HiSeq 1500. TCRdb applied fastp at Q25 and MiXCR to the public reads, then kept only in-frame beta chains. Records with the same CDR3 protein are collapsed into one entry carrying the most frequent genes and DNA. The sample yields about 260,000 distinct CDR3 sequences; roughly an eighth were counted once. Clones ranked in the top ten supply around 8.7% of the sample. Comments on this clonotype: The specificity of this receptor is unknown. Qualities for individual bases were not recorded, and no much larger clone is one base off.

The chain links TRBV6-2 or TRBV6-3 with TRBJ2-7, with 11 bases aligning to TRBD2. This receptor was obtained from a human donor in good health (CMV status not recorded). Some clones in this sample may be carry-over from other donors' samples. Sequenced input: PBMCs. The CDR3: CASSWSGTSGMEQYF. The DNA reads as follows: TGTGCCAGCAGTTGGTCCGGGACTAGCGGTATGGAGCAGTACTTC.